The 8 T cell receptor beta chains presented below share a single source sample, sequenced in a study of shared clonotypes between healthy human individuals. The repertoire was sequenced with immunoSEQ multiplex PCR; TCRdb's copy has only in-frame clones and lacks some. Found here are hundreds of thousands of clones, 75% to 85% of them singletons; the top ten hold roughly 13%. Sequencing was performed on PBMCs. These receptors were obtained from a woman in her 40s in good health. Some clones in this sample may be carry-over from other donors' samples.

This chain links TRBV9 with TRBJ1-1; D not certain. Per germline, CDR1 SGDLS and CDR2 YYNGEE. Trimming took 4 bases from V and 4 from J, leaving 11 bases between them. This CDR3 contains 13 residues. CDR3 coding DNA: TGTGCCAGCAGCCCCGAGCGGGGCACTGAAGCTTTCTTT. It yields the protein CASSPERGTEAFF.

In the case of this clone: The junction shows a germline mismatch at one end, possibly a read error. V and J are TRBV5-8 and TRBJ2-7; no clear D gene. The V gene's germline CDR1 is SGHTS and CDR2 YDEGEE. The CDR3 is 11 residues long. The CDR3 DNA follows: TGTGCCACCAGCATTGGCTACGAGCAGTACTTC. This encodes CATSIGYEQYF.

The chain couples TRBV7-3 to TRBJ2-6; D is perhaps TRBD2 (5 bases). The CDR3 runs 16 residues. Between the trimmed V and J ends, which lost 4 bases and 0 bases, there was a span of 10 bases. Germline CDR1 and CDR2: SGHTA and FQGTGA. CDR3 coding DNA: TGTGCCAGCAGCTCTCGGGATCCCTCTGGGGCCAACGTCCTGACTTTC. This gives the protein CASSSRDPSGANVLTF.

This sequence joins TRBV13 and TRBJ2-5; TRBD2 is a possible D gene (5 bases). The CDR3 totals 14 residues. V was trimmed by 2 bases and J by 2 bases, leaving 9 bases between them. The germline V gene encodes CDR1 PRHDT and CDR2 FYEKMQ (reference sequence). The CDR3 spells CASSLYGLQETQYF. The CDR3 DNA is TGTGCCAGCAGCTTATACGGACTGCAAGAGACCCAGTACTTC. Looking up the rest from reference TRBV13 and TRBJ2-5 gives the full variable domain: AAGVIQSPRHLIKEKRETATLKCYPIPRHDTVYWYQQGPGQDPQFLISFYEKMQSDKGSIPDRFSAQQFSDYHSELNMSSLELGDSALYFCASSLYGLQETQYFGPGTRLLVL.

The table lists this clone with a count of one. The chain combines TRBV4-3 with TRBJ1-4, with a tentative D call TRBD1 (6 bases). The CDR3 is 16 amino acids. Trimming took off 4 bases at V and 7 bases at J, with 19 bases between the two ends. Germline V gene data show CDR1 as LGHNA and CDR2 as YSLEER. The CDR3 is CASSLSPGAAGEKLFF. Written as DNA, the CDR3 is TGCGCCAGCAGCCTATCCCCGGGGGCGGCGGGTGAAAAACTGTTTTTT.

The genes are TRBV11-2 and TRBJ1-1; 7 positions match TRBD1. CDR1 is SGHAT, CDR2 FQNNGV, per germline. The V gene end was trimmed by 5 bases and the J gene end by 0 bases; junction bases not matched to a gene: 6. The CDR3 is 15 residues long. In nucleotides, the CDR3 is TGTGCCAGCAGCCGCGGGACAGTCATGAACACTGAAGCTTTCTTT. Its protein product is CASSRGTVMNTEAFF. Full variable domain (rest looked up from reference TRBV11-2 and TRBJ1-1): EAGVAQSPRYKIIEKRQSVAFWCNPISGHATLYWYQQILGQGPKLLIQFQNNGVVDDSQLPKDRFSAERLKGVDSTLKIQPAKLEDSAVYLCASSRGTVMNTEAFFGQGTRLTVV.

V and J are TRBV29-1 and TRBJ2-7; TRBD1 matches 7 bases. The CDR3 loop spans 15 amino acids. The junction had 13 bases not matched to a gene; V was cut back by 6 bases and J by 2 bases. Germline V gene lookup returns CDR1 SQVTM and CDR2 ANQGSEA. In DNA form, the CDR3 reads TGCAGCGTAAATAACCCGCAGGGGGTCCCCTACGAGCAGTACTTC. Translation: CSVNNPQGVPYEQYF.

This clone has only one observation. The chain combines TRBV10-3 with TRBJ2-7; D is perhaps TRBD1 or TRBD2 (5 bases each). Germline V gene lookup returns CDR1 ENHRY and CDR2 SYGVKD. V was pared by 3 bases and J by 3 bases, with 12 bases between. This CDR3 contains 14 residues. CDR3 bases: TGTGCCATCAGTGACGGGAAGGGGATCTACGAGCAGTACTTC. Amino acid sequence: CAISDGKGIYEQYF.